Here is one TCR beta chain with its context. The source of the sample is a study of blood T cell repertoires in COVID-19. CDR3 length equals 17 residues. Trimming removed 1 base from V and 5 bases from J, with 21 bases in between. The germline V gene has CDR1 LNHNV and CDR2 YYDKDF (reference sequence). How the authors handled the data: Amplifying reference gene primers gave estimates of nucleated cell counts. Using immunoSEQ multiplex PCR, the repertoire was profiled, and TCRdb retains in-frame clones only, with some absent. V and J calls and clone size follow that table, whereas D and trimming were derived from the DNA. The sample has more than 95,000 clones; 70% to 85% are singletons.

The source is a woman of 80 years or more with active or convalescent COVID-19. The chain joins TRBV15 to TRBJ2-7; perhaps TRBD2 as D (7 bases). Sequencing was done on a sample of peripheral blood. CDR3 nucleotides: TGTGCCACCAGCAGAGTAAAGGGGGGGTCACCGAGAAACGAGCAGTACTTC. It yields the protein CATSRVKGGSPRNEQYF.